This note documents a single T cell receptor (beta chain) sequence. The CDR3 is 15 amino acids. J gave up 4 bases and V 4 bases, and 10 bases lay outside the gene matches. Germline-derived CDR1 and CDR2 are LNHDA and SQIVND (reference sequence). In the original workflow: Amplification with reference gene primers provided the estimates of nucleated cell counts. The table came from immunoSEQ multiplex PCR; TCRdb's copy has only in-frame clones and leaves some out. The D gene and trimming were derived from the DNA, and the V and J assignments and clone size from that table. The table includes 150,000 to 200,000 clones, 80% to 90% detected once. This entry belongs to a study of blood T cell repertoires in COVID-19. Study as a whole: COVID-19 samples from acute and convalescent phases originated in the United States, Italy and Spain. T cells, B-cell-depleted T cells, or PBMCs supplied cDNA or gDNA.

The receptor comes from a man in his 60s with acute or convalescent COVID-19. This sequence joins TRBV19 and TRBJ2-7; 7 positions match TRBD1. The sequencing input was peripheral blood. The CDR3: CASSTNSGGQYEQYF. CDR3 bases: TGTGCCAGTAGTACCAATTCAGGGGGACAATACGAGCAGTACTTC.